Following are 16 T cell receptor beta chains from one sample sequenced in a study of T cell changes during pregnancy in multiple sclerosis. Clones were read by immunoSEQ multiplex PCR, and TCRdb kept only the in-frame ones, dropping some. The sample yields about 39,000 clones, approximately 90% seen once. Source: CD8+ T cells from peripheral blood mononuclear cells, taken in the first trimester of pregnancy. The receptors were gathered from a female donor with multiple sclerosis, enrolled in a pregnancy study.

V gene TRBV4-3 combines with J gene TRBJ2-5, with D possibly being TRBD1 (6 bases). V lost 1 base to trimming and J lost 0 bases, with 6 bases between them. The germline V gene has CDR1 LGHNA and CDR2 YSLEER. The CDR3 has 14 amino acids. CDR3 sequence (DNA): TGCGCCAGCAGCCAAGGACAGGACCAAGAGACCCAGTACTTC. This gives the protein CASSQGQDQETQYF.

CDR3 in DNA: TGTGCCAGCAGCCAAGAACAGGGGAACTATGGCTACACCTTC. Residues: CASSQEQGNYGYTF. The chain couples TRBV4-2 to TRBJ1-2; 7 bases line up with TRBD1. Germline V CDR1 and CDR2: LGHNA, YNFKEQ. Trimming took 0 bases from V and 2 from J; bases not matched to a gene: 0. This CDR3 has 14 amino acids.

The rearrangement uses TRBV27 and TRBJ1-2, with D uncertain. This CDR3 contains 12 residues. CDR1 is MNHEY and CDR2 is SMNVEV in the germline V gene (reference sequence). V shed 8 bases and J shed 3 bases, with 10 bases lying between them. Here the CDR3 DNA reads TGTGCCAGCCATGACACGGACTATGGCTACACCTTC. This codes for CASHDTDYGYTF.

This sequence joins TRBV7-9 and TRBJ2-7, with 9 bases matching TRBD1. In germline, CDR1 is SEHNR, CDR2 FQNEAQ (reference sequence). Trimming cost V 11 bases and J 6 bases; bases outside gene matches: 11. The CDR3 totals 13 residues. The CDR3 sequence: CASSGQGTFEQYF. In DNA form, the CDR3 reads TGTGCCTCCTCGGGACAGGGAACGTTCGAGCAGTACTTC.

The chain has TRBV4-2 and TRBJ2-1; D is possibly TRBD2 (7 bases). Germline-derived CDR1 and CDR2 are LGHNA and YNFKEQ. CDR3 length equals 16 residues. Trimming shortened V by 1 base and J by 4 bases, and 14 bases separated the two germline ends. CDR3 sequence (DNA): TGTGCCAGCAGCCAAGGTGGCGGGGGCCAGTACAATGAGCAGTTCTTC. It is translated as CASSQGGGGQYNEQFF.

Written as DNA, the CDR3 is TGTGCCAGCAGCCGCTCGACTAGCGGGAACTACAATGAGCAGTTCTTC. Translation gives CASSRSTSGNYNEQFF. This chain connects TRBV11-1 to TRBJ2-1; 11 nucleotides align to TRBD2. V trimming: 5 bases; J trimming: 3 bases; junction bases outside the gene matches: 6. There are 16 residues in the CDR3. Germline V gene lookup returns CDR1 SGHAT and CDR2 FQDESV (reference sequence).

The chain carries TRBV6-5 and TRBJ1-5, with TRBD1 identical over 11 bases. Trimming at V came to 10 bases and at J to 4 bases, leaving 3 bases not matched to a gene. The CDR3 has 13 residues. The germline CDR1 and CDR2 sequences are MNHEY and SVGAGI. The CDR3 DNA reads TGTGCCACCGGACAGGGGGCTAATCAGCCCCAGCATTTT. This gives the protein CATGQGANQPQHF.

The CDR3 loop reads CASSVEEVSGGETQYF. The CDR3 DNA reads as TGTGCCAGCAGCGTAGAAGAGGTTAGCGGGGGGGAGACCCAGTACTTC. The chain has TRBV9 and TRBJ2-5; TRBD2 agrees at 10 bases. V lost 0 bases and J lost 5; bases outside the gene matches: 7. The CDR3 runs to 16 residues. CDR1 is SGDLS and CDR2 is YYNGEE in the germline V gene.

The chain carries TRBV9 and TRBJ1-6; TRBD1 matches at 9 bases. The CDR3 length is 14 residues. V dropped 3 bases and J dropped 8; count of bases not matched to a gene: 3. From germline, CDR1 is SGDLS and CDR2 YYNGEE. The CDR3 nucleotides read TGTGCCAGCAGCGGTCGACAGGGGGATTCACCCCTCCACTTT. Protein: CASSGRQGDSPLHF.

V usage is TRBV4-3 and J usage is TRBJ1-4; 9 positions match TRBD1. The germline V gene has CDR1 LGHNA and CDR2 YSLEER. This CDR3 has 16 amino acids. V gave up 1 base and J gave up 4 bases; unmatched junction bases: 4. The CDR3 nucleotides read TGCGCCAGCAGCCAAGGTACAGGGGGCAGTAATGAAAAACTGTTTTTT. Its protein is CASSQGTGGSNEKLFF.

CDR3 in amino acids: CASSVLGEQFF. The CDR3 DNA follows: TGTGCCAGCAGTGTCCTCGGGGAGCAGTTCTTC. The chain uses TRBV25-1 and TRBJ2-1, with D uncertain. The germline gives CDR1 MGHDK, CDR2 SYGVNS. V shed 4 bases and J shed 10 bases, with 8 bases lying between them. The CDR3 has 11 amino acids.

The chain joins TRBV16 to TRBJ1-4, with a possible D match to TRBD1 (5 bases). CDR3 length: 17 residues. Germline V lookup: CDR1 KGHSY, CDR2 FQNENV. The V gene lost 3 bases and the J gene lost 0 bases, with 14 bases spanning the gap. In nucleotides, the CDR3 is TGTGCCAGCAGCCATTCACCGCAGGGAACAACTAATGAAAAACTGTTTTTT. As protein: CASSHSPQGTTNEKLFF. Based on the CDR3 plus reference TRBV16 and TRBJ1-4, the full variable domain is GEEVAQTPKHLVRGEGQKAKLYCAPIKGHSYVFWYQQVLKNEFKFLISFQNENVFDETGMPKERFSAKCLPNSPCSLEIQATKLEDSAVYFCASSHSPQGTTNEKLFFGSGTQLSVL.

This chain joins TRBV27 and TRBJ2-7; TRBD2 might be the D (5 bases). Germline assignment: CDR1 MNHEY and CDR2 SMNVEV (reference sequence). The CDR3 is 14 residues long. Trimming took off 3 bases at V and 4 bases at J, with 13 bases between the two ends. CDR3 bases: TGTGCCAGCAGTTTCCGCGGGTCTCGTTACGAGCAGTACTTC. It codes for CASSFRGSRYEQYF.

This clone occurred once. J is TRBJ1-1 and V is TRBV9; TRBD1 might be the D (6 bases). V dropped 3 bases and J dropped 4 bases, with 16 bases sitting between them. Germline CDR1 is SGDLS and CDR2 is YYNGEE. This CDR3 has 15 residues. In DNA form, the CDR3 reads TGTGCCAGCAGCGGAGGGGGGGGAGGAGGCACTGAAGCTTTCTTT. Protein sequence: CASSGGGGGGTEAFF.

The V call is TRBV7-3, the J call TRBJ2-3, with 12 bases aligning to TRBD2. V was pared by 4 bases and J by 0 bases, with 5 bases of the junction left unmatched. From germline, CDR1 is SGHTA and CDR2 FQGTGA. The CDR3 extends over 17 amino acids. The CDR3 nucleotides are TGTGCCAGCAGCTCGCGACTAGCGGGGGTTAGCACAGATACGCAGTATTTT. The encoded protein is CASSSRLAGVSTDTQYF.

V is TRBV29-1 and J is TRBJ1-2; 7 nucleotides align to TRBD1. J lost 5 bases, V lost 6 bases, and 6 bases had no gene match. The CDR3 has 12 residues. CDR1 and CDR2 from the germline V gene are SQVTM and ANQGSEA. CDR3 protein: CSVPGGGYGYTF. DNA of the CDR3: TGCAGCGTCCCAGGGGGTGGATATGGCTACACCTTC. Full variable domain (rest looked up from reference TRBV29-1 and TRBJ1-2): SAVISQKPSRDICQRGTSLTIQCQVDSQVTMMFWYRQQPGQSLTLIATANQGSEATYESGFVIDKFPISRPNLTFSTLTVSNMSPEDSSIYLCSVPGGGYGYTFGSGTRLTVV.